The sequence of this T cell receptor (beta chain) was determined in a study of blood T cell repertoires in COVID-19. Turning to the study itself: Nucleic acid was either cDNA or gDNA, and it came from T cells, B-cell-depleted T cells, or PBMCs.

Seattle patients were enrolled while actively infected and followed longitudinally. Trimming pared 0 bases from V and 6 bases from J, leaving 12 bases between. CDR3 length: 15 amino acids. Germline CDR1 reads LNHDA; CDR2 reads SQIVND (reference sequence). This clone was seen a single time. In the study's own analysis: By means of reference gene primer amplification, nucleated cell counts were estimated. The repertoire was sequenced with immunoSEQ multiplex PCR; TCRdb's copy has only in-frame clones and lacks some. V and J calls and clone size are those listed in that table; D and trimming were worked out from the DNA. The table records 150,000 to 180,000 clones, approximately 85% of them present only once.

The clonotype was recovered from a man aged 55 to 70 with COVID-19, enrolled during active disease. V gene TRBV19 combines with J gene TRBJ1-5; no definite D call. The sample was peripheral blood. The CDR3 region has the DNA TGTGCCAGTAGTATAGACTCCGGGTCGGGTCAGCCCCAGCATTTT. It yields the protein CASSIDSGSGQPQHF. The full variable domain, with the rest looked up from reference TRBV19 and TRBJ1-5, is DGGITQSPKYLFRKEGQNVTLSCEQNLNHDAMYWYRQDPGQGLRLIYYSQIVNDFQKGDIAEGYSVSREKKESFPLTVTSAQKNPTAFYLCASSIDSGSGQPQHFGDGTRLSIL.